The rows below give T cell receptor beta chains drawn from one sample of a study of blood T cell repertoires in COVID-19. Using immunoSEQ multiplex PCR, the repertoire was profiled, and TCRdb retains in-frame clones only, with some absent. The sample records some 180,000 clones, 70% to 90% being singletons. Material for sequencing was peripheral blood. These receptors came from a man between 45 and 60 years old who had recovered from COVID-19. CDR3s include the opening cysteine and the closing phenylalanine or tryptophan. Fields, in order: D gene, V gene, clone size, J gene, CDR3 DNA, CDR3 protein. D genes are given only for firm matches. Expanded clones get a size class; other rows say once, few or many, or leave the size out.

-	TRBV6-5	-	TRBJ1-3	TGTGCCAGCAGCGTCAGGGGTTCTGGAAACACCATATATTTT	CASSVRGSGNTIYF
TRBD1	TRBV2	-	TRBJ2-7	TGTGCCAGCAGTGAAGCGCTCCCGGGACAGGGGAGGAACTTC	CASSEALPGQGRNF
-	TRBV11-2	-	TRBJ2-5	TGTGCCAGCAGCTTAGTTCAGGGGCAAGAGACCCAGTACTTC	CASSLVQGQETQYF
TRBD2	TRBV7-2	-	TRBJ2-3	TGTGCCAGCAGCTTACGACTAGCGGGCACAGATACGCAGTATTTT	CASSLRLAGTDTQYF
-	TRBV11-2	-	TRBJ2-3	TGTGCCAGCAGCCCTAGCGTTAGCACAGATACGCAGTATTTT	CASSPSVSTDTQYF
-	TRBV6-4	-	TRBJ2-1	TGTGCCAGCAGTAGGGGCCCGGAGGGCAATGAGCAGTTCTTC	CASSRGPEGNEQFF
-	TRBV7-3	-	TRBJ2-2	TGTGCCAGCAGCTTAGGCCGCACACCCGGGGAGCTGTTTTTT	CASSLGRTPGELFF
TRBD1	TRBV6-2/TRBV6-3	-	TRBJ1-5	TGTGCCAGCAGTTATCGTCAGGGGGTACGTCAGCCCCAGCATTTT	CASSYRQGVRQPQHF
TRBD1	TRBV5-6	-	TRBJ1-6	TGTGCCAGCAGCCGGGACAGGGCCCAATCACCCCTCCACTTT	CASSRDRAQSPLHF
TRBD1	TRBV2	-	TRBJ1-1	TGTGCCAGCAGACGGACAGGGGGCAGATTTACTGAAGCTTTCTTT	CASRRTGGRFTEAFF
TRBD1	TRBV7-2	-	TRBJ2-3	TGTGCCAGCAGCTCCCAGGGGGCGTGGGGAGATACGCAGTATTTT	CASSSQGAWGDTQYF
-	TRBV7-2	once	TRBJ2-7	TGTGCCAGCAGCTTAGCGCAGGGGGGCTTGGGTTACGAGCAGTACTTC	CASSLAQGGLGYEQYF
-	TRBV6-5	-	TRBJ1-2	TGTGCCAGCAGGCCTCACCAGGGGAATGGCTACACCTTC	CASRPHQGNGYTF
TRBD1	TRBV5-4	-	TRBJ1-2	TGTGCCAGCAGCTTTGGGACCGGGACAGGGAATGGCTACACCTTC	CASSFGTGTGNGYTF
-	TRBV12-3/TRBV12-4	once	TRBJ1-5	TGTGCCAGCAGTTTTGGGGGAGGACAGCCCCAGCATTTT	CASSFGGGQPQHF
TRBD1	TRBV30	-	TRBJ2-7	TGTGCCTGGAGTGCAACCGGGACAGGGACCCACGAGCAGTACTTC	CAWSATGTGTHEQYF
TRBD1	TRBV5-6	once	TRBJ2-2	TGTGCCAGCAGCGCCACAGGGGGGTCCACCGGGGAGCTGTTTTTT	CASSATGGSTGELFF
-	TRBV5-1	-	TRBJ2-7	TGCGCCAGCAGCTCCGGGCCCTCCGGGGTCTACGAGCAGTACTTC	CASSSGPSGVYEQYF
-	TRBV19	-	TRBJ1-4	TGTGCCAGTAGCTACGGCAGGATCCCGGATGAAAAACTGTTTTTT	CASSYGRIPDEKLFF
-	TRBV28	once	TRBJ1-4	TGTGCCAGCAGTCCCGGGGGGGGCTTTAATGAAAAACTGTTTTTT	CASSPGGGFNEKLFF
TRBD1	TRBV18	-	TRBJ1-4	TGTGCCAGCTCACCACGGACAGGGGGAGGTGAAAAACTGTTTTTT	CASSPRTGGGEKLFF
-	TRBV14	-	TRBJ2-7	TGTGCCAGCAGCCAGGGGCCGGACCCCGCTATCTACGAGCAGTACTTC	CASSQGPDPAIYEQYF
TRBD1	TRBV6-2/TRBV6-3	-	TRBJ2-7	TGTGCCAGCAGTTCCCTTCGGGACAGGGGTTCCTACGAGCAGTACTTC	CASSSLRDRGSYEQYF
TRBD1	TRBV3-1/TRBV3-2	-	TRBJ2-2	TGTGCCAGCAGCCAAGTGGGGACAGGCCGGACCGGGGAGCTGTTTTTT	CASSQVGTGRTGELFF
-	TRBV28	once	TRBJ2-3	TGTGCCATCTCGGAGATAGCAACAGATACGCAGTATTTT	CAISEIATDTQYF
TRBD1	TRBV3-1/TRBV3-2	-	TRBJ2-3	TGTGCCAGCAGCACCCGGACAGGGGTTATCGCAGATACGCAGTATTTT	CASSTRTGVIADTQYF
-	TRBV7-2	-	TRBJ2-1	TGTGCCAGCAGCCAGGGGGGCTCCTACAATGAGCAGTTCTTC	CASSQGGSYNEQFF
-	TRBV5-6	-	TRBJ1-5	TGTGCCAGCAGCTTGTATTCGGGGTGGGTAGCCAATAGCAATCAGCCCCAGCATTTT	CASSLYSGWVANSNQPQHF
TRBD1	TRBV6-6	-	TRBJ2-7	TGTGCCAGCACCTTTTCGGGGACAGGGGGCTTTCGGGAGCAGTACTTC	CASTFSGTGGFREQYF
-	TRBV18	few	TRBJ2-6	TGTGCCAGCTCACCGCGGACAGAGTCTGCTTCTGGGGCCAACGTCCTGACTTTC	CASSPRTESASGANVLTF
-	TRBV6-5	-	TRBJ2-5	TGTGCCAGCACCTTTGGAGTCCCGCAAGAGACCCAGTACTTC	CASTFGVPQETQYF
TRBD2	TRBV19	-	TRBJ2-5	TGTGCCAGTAGTAGAGGGTGGACTAGCGGGGGGCAAGAGACCCAGTACTTC	CASSRGWTSGGQETQYF
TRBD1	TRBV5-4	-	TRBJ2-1	TGTGCCAGCATCAGACAGGGAAGTAATGAGCAGTTCTTC	CASIRQGSNEQFF
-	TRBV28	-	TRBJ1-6	TGTGCCAGCATAACAGGGTCCAATTCACCCCTCCACTTT	CASITGSNSPLHF
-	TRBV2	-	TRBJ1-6	TGTGCCAGCAGTGGCAGGGTCAGTTCACCCCTCCACTTT	CASSGRVSSPLHF
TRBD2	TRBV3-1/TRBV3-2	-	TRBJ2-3	TGTGCCAGCAGCCAAGATCGAGCTAGCGGGGGGATCACAGATACGCAGTATTTT	CASSQDRASGGITDTQYF
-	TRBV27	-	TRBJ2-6	TGTGCCAGCAGCAAGAGCTCTGGGGCCAACGTCCTGACTTTC	CASSKSSGANVLTF
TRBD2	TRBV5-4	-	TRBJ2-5	TGTGCCAGCAGCTTGAATAGCGGGGGATCGGAGACCCAGTACTTC	CASSLNSGGSETQYF
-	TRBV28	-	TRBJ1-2	TGTGCCAGCAGTTTATTAAGGGGTTATGGCTACACCTTC	CASSLLRGYGYTF
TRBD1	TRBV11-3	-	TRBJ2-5	TGTGCCAGCAGCTTAGGACAGGGGACAGAAGAGACCCAGTACTTC	CASSLGQGTEETQYF
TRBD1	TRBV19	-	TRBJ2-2	TGTGCCAGTAGTATCACAGGGGGAGGGAACACCGGGGAGCTGTTTTTT	CASSITGGGNTGELFF
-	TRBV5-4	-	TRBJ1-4	TGTGCCAGCAGCTCCAGGGTAGACGAAAAACTGTTTTTT	CASSSRVDEKLFF
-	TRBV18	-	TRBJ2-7	TGTGCCAGCTCACCGGGAGTAGCCTACGAGCAGTACTTC	CASSPGVAYEQYF
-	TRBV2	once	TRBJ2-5	TGTGCCAGCAGTGGAGATCAACAAGAGACCCAGTACTTC	CASSGDQQETQYF
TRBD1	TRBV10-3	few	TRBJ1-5	TGTGCCATCAGAGAGACAGGGAATAGCAATCAGCCCCAGCATTTT	CAIRETGNSNQPQHF
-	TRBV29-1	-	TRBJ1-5	TGCAGCGAACGGGGAAATCAGCCCCAGCATTTT	CSERGNQPQHF
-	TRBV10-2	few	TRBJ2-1	TGCGCCAGCAGTGAGGTCTACCTAGCGTTCTTC	CASSEVYLAFF
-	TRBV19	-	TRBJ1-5	TGTGCCAGTAGGGAACAGGTGAATCAGCCCCAGCATTTT	CASREQVNQPQHF
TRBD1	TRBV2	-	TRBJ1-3	TGTGCCAGCAGGCCCGACAGGGCCCTCGCTGGAAACACCATATATTTT	CASRPDRALAGNTIYF
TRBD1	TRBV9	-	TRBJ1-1	TGTGCCAGCAGCGCCTCAGGACAGGGTCGGTACACTGAAGCTTTCTTT	CASSASGQGRYTEAFF
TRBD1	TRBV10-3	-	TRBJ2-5	TGTGCCATCAGTCCCACTCAAGGGGGCGATGGGACCCAGTACTTC	CAISPTQGGDGTQYF
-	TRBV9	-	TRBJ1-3	TGTGCCAGCAGCCTCATGGGGGAGGGCCCCTCTGGAAACACCATATATTTT	CASSLMGEGPSGNTIYF
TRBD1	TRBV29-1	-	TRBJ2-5	TGCAGCGTGGGGACAGGCGGAGGAGAGACCCAGTACTTC	CSVGTGGGETQYF
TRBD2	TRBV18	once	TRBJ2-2	TGTGCCAGCTCACACGGGACTAGCGGAGTTCCCGGGGAGCTGTTTTTT	CASSHGTSGVPGELFF
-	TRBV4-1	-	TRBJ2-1	TGCGCCAGCAGCCCGGGAGCATACAATGAGCAGTTCTTC	CASSPGAYNEQFF